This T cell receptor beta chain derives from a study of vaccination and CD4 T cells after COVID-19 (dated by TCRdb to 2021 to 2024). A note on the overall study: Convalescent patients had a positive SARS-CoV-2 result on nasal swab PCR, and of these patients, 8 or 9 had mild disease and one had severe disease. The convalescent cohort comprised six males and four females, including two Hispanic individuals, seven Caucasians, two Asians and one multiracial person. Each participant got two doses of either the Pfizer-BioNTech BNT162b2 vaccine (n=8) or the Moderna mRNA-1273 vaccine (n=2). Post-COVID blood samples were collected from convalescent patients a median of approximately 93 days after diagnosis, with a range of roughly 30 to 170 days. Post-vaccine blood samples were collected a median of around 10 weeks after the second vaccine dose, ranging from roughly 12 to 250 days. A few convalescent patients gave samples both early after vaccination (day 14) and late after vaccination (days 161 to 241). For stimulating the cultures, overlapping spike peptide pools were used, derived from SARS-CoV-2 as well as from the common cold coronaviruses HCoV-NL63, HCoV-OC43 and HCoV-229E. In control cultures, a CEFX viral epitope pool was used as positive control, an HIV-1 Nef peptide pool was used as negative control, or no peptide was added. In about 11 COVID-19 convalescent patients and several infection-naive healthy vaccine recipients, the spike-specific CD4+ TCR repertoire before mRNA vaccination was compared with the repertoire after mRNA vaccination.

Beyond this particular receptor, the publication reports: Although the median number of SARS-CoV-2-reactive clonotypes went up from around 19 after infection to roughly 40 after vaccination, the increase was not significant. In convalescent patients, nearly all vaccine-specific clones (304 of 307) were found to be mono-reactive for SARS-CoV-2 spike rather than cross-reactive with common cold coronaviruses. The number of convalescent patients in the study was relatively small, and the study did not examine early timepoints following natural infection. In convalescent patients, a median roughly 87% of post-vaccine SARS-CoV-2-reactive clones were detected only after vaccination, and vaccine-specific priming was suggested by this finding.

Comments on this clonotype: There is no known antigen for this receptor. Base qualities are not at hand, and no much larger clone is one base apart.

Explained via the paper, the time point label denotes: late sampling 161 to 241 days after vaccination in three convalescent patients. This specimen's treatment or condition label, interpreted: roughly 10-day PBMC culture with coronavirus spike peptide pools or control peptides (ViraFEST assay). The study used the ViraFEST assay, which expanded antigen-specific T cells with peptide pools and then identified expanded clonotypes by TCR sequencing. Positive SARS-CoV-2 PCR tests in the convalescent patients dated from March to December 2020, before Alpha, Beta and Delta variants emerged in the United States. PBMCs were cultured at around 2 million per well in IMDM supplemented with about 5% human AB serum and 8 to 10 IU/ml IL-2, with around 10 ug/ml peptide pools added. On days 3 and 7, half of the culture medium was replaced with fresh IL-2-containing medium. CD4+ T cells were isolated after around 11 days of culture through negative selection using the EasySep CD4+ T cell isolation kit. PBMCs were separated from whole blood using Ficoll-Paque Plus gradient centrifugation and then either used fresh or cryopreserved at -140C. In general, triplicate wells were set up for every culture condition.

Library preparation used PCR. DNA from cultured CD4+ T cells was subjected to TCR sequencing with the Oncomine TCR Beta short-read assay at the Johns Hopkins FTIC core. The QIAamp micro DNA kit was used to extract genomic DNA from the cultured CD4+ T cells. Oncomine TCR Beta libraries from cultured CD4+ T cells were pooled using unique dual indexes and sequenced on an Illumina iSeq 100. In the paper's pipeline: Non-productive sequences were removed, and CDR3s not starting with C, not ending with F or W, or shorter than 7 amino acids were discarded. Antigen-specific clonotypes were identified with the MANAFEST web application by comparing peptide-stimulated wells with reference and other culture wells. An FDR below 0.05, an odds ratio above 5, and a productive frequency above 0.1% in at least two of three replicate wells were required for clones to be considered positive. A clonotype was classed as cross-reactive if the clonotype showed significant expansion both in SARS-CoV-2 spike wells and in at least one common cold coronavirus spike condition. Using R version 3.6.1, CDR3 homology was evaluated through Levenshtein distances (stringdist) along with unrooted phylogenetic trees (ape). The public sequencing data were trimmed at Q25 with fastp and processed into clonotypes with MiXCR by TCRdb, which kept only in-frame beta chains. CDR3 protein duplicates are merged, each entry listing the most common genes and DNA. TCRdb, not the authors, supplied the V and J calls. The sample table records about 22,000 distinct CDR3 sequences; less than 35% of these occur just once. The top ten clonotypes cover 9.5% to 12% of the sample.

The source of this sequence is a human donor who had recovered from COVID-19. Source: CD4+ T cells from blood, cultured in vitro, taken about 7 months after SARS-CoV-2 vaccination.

The CDR3 amino acid sequence is: CASSFTGLAGDTQYF. The sequence in DNA is TGTGCCAGCAGTTTTACGGGACTAGCCGGAGATACGCAGTATTTT. The V and J segments used are TRBV12-3 or TRBV12-4 and TRBJ2-3; 9 bases in between match TRBD2. Here V drops 3 bases and J drops 5 bases, and the junction holds 6 bases not matched to any gene. The CDR3 goes from the cysteine to the phenylalanine over 15 residues. Solely the CDR3 DNA is kept, with 45 bases framed from the first base.